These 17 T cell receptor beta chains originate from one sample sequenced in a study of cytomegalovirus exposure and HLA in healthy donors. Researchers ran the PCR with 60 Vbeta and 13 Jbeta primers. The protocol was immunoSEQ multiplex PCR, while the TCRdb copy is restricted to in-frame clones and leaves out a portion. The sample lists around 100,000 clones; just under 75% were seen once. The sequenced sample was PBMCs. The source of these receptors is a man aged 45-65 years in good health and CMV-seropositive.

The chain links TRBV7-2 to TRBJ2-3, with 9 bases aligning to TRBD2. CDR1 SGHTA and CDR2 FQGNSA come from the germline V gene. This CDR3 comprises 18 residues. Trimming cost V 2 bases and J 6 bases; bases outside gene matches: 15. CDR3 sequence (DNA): TGTGCCAGCAGCTTATGGGCGGGGAGCGGGGGGTCCGAGGATACGCAGTATTTT. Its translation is CASSLWAGSGGSEDTQYF. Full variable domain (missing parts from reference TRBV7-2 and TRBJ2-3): GAGVSQSPSNKVTEKGKDVELRCDPISGHTALYWYRQSLGQGLEFLIYFQGNSAPDKSGLPSDRFSAERTGGSVSTLTIQRTQQEDSAVYLCASSLWAGSGGSEDTQYFGPGTRLTVL.

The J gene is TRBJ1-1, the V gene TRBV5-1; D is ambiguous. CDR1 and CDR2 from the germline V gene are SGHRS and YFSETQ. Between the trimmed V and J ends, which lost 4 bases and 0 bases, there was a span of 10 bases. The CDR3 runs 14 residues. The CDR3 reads CASSLRDLNTEAFF. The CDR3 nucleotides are TGCGCCAGCAGCCTGAGGGATTTGAACACTGAAGCTTTCTTT.

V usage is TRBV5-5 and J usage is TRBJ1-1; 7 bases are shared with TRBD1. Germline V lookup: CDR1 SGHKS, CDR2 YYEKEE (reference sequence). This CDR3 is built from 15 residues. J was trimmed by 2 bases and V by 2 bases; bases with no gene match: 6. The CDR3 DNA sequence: TGTGCCAGCAGCTTACGCAGGGGGATAAACACTGAAGCTTTCTTT. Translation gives CASSLRRGINTEAFF.

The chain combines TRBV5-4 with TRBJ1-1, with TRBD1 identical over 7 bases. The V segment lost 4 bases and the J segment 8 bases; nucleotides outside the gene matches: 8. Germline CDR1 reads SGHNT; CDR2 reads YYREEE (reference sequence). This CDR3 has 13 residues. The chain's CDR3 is CASSPGPGGEAFF. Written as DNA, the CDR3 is TGTGCCAGCAGCCCCGGCCCAGGGGGAGAAGCTTTCTTT.

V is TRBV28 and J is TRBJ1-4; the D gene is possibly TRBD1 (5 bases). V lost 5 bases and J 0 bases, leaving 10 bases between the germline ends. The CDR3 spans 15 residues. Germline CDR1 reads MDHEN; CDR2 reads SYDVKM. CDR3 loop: CASSLTGSTNEKLFF. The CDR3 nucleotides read TGTGCCAGCAGTCTCACAGGATCAACTAATGAAAAACTGTTTTTT.

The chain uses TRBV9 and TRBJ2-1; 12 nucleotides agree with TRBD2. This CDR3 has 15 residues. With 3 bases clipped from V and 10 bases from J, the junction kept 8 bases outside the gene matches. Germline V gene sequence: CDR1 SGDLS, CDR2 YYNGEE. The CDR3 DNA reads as TGTGCCAGCAGCGCTCGACTAGCGGGAGACCAAGAGCAGTTCTTC. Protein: CASSARLAGDQEQFF.

CDR3 loop: CASSLGGGTTRKEQFF. CDR3 bases: TGTGCCAGCAGCTTAGGGGGGGGGACTACAAGAAAAGAGCAGTTCTTC. This chain uses TRBV11-3 with TRBJ2-1; 7 bases match TRBD2. V dropped 1 base and J dropped 10; count of bases not matched to a gene: 13. Germline lookup yields CDR1 SGHNT and CDR2 YENEEA. The CDR3 totals 16 residues.

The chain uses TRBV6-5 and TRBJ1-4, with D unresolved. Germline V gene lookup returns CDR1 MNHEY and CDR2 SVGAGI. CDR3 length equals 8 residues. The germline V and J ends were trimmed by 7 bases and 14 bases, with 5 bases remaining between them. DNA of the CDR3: TGTGCCAGCACAACTCTGTTTTTT. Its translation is CASTTLFF.

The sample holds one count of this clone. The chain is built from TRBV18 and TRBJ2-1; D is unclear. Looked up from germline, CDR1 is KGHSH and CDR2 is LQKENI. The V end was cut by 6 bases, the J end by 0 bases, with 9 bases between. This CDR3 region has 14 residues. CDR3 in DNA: TGTGCCAGCTCCCCTCCCCTCTCCTACAATGAGCAGTTCTTC. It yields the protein CASSPPLSYNEQFF.

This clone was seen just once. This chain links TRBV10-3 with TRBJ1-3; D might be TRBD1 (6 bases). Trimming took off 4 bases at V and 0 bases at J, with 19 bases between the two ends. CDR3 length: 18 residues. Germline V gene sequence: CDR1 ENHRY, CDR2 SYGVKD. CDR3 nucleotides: TGTGCCATCAGTGCCGGGGTGGACAGTAGACTCTCTGGAAACACCATATATTTT. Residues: CAISAGVDSRLSGNTIYF.

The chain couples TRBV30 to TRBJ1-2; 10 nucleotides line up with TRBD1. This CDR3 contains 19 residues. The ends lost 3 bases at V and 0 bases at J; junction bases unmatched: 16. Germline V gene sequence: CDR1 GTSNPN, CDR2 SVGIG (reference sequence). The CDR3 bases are TGTGCCTGGAGGGGCCCTCTAACGACAGGGGGCAAAACTAACTATGGCTACACCTTC. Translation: CAWRGPLTTGGKTNYGYTF.

CDR3 sequence (DNA): TGCGCCAGCAGCGGGACTAGCGGGAGTGTATCCGGGGAGCTGTTTTTT. It is translated as CASSGTSGSVSGELFF. This sequence joins TRBV5-1 and TRBJ2-2, with 14 bases that match TRBD2. This CDR3 spans 16 amino acids. Unmatched junction bases numbered 5, after V lost 4 bases and J lost 6 bases. Germline V gives CDR1 SGHRS, CDR2 YFSETQ.

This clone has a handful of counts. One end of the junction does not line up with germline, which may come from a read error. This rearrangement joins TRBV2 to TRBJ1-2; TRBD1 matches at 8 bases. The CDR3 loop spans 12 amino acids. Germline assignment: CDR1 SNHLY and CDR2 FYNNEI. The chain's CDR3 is CASRPQGAALFF. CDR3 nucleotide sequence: TGTGCCAGCAGGCCCCAGGGGGCTGCCTTATTCTTC.

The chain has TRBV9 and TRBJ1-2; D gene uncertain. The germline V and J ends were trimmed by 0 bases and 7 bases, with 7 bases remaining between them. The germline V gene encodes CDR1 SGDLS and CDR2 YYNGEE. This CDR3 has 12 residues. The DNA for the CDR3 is TGTGCCAGCAGCGTAGGTGGCTCTGGCTACACCTTC. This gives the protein CASSVGGSGYTF. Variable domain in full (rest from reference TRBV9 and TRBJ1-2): DSGVTQTPKHLITATGQRVTLRCSPRSGDLSVYWYQQSLDQGLQFLIQYYNGEERAKGNILERFSAQQFPDLHSELNLSSLELGDSALYFCASSVGGSGYTFGSGTRLTVV.

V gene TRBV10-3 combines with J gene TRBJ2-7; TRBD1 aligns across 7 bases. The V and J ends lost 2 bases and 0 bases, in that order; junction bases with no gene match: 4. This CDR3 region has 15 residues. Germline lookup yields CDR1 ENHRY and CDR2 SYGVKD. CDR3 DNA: TGTGCCATCAGTGAGGGGGACAGATCCTCCTACGAGCAGTACTTC. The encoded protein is CAISEGDRSSYEQYF.

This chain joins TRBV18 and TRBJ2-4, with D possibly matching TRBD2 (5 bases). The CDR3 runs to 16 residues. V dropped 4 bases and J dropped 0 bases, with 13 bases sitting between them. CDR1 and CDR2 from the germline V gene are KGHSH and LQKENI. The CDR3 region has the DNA TGTGCCAGCTCACACCCGAGAGGACTAGCCAAAAACATTCAGTACTTC. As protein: CASSHPRGLAKNIQYF.

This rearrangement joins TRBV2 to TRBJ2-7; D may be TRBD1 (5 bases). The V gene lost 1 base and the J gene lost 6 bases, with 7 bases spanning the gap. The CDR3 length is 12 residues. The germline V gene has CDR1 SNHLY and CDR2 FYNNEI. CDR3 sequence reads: CASSEGGSEQYF. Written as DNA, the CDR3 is TGTGCCAGCAGTGAAGGGGGCAGCGAGCAGTACTTC.